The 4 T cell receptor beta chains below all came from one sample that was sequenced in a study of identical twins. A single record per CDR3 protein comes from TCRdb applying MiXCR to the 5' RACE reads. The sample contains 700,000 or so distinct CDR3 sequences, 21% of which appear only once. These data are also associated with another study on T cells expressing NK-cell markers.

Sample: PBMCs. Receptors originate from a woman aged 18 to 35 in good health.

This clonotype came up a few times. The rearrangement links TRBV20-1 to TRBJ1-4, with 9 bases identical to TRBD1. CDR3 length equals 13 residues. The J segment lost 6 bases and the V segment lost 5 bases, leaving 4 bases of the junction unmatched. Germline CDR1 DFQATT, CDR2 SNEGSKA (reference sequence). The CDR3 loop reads CSARQGVYEKLFF. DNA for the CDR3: TGCAGTGCTCGACAGGGGGTATATGAAAAACTGTTTTTT.

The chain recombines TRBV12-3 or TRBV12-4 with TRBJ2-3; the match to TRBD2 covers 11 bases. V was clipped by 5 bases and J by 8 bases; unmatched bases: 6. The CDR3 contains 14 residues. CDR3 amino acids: CASSLASGGITQYF. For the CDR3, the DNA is TGTGCCAGCAGTCTGGCTAGCGGGGGGATTACGCAGTATTTT.

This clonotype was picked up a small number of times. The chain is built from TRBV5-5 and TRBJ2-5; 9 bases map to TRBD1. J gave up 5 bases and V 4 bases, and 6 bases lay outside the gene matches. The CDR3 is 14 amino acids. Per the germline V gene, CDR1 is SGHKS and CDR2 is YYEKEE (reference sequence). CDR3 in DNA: TGTGCCAGCAGCCCCGGGACAGGGTGGGAGACCCAGTACTTC. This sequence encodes CASSPGTGWETQYF.

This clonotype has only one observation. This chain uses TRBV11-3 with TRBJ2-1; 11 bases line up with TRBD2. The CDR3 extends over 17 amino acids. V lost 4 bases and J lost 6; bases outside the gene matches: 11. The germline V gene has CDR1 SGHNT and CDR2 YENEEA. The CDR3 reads CASSSRLAGHIRNEQFF. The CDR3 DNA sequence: TGTGCCAGCAGCTCCAGACTAGCGGGGCACATTCGCAATGAGCAGTTCTTC.